This TCR beta chain stems from a study of blood T cell repertoires in COVID-19. Study summary: There were acute and convalescent COVID-19 samples, and they came from the United States, Italy and Spain.

This clone occurred a few times. Original processing methods: The authors estimated nucleated cell counts from reference gene primer amplification. The assay was immunoSEQ multiplex PCR, and TCRdb's table has in-frame clones only and misses some. V and J calls and clone size are those listed in that table; D and trimming were worked out from the DNA. Of approximately 490,000 clones listed, about nine tenths are singletons. Participants were aged about 18 to 95 years, lived in under 30 US areas, and enrolled virtually. Germline CDR1 is MDHEN and CDR2 is SYDVKM. Trimming removed 3 bases from V and 10 bases from J, with 13 bases in between. This CDR3 is 14 amino acids long.

The rearrangement uses TRBV28 and TRBJ1-6; D remains unclear. This TCR came from a woman aged 18-35 years who had recovered from COVID-19. Sequencing was performed on PBMCs or T cells enriched from blood (not recorded which). The CDR3: CASSFAGSGSPLHF. Here the CDR3 DNA reads TGTGCCAGCAGTTTCGCGGGGTCCGGCTCACCCCTCCACTTT.